Listed below are T cell receptor beta chains from one sample, sequenced in a study of T cell responses to AZD1222 COVID-19 vaccine. TCRdb's table, derived via immunoSEQ multiplex PCR, lists solely in-frame clones and lacks some. The table includes about 86,000 clones, around 87% detected once. The sample here was peripheral blood, taken 28 days after the second AZD1222 dose. The receptor set was obtained from an adult who received the AZD1222 COVID-19 vaccine. Both conserved end residues are part of each CDR3. Fields, in order: J gene, clone size, D gene, V gene, CDR3 protein, CDR3 DNA. The D gene is left open where the match is weak. Not all rows give a size; the values are once, few, many and, for expanded clones, a class.

TRBJ1-5 . . TRBV28 CASTLGGQPQHF TGTGCCAGCACCCTGGGGGGTCAGCCCCAGCATTTT
TRBJ1-4 . . TRBV27 CASSLSGAGEKLFF TGTGCCAGCAGTTTATCAGGGGCGGGGGAAAAACTGTTTTTT
TRBJ1-2 . . TRBV27 CASAEQAGNYGYTF TGTGCCAGCGCCGAACAGGCCGGCAACTATGGCTACACCTTC
TRBJ2-5 . . TRBV7-9 CASSLHGQQETQYF TGTGCCAGCAGCTTACACGGACAGCAAGAGACCCAGTACTTC
TRBJ2-7 . TRBD2 TRBV6-5 CASSYPEGTKDEQYF TGTGCCAGCAGTTACCCCGAAGGGACTAAGGACGAGCAGTACTTC
TRBJ2-7 . . TRBV19 CASSKGYYEQYF TGTGCCAGTAGTAAAGGGTATTACGAGCAGTACTTC
TRBJ2-1 . TRBD1 TRBV7-6 CASSPKGGRRSYNEQFF TGTGCCAGCAGCCCAAAAGGGGGCAGGAGGTCCTACAATGAGCAGTTCTTC
TRBJ1-5 . . TRBV20-1 CSAIEGGRANQPQHF TGCAGTGCTATTGAGGGAGGAAGGGCTAATCAGCCCCAGCATTTT
TRBJ2-2 . . TRBV19 CASRVVWRTGELFF TGTGCCAGTAGGGTAGTCTGGCGCACCGGGGAGCTGTTTTTT
TRBJ2-7 once . TRBV2 CASSERAIYEQYF TGTGCCAGCAGTGAAAGGGCTATCTACGAGCAGTACTTC
TRBJ1-4 . . TRBV18 CASSPQAQGGNEKLFF TGTGCCAGCTCACCACAGGCGCAGGGTGGGAATGAAAAACTGTTTTTT
TRBJ1-1 . . TRBV18 CASSPLGQMNTEAFF TGTGCCAGCTCACCACTGGGCCAGATGAACACTGAAGCTTTCTTT
TRBJ1-1 . . TRBV7-6 CASSLDGTFNTEAFF TGTGCCAGCAGCTTAGATGGGACATTCAACACTGAAGCTTTCTTT
TRBJ2-7 few . TRBV7-9 CASSQGPGRLTEQYF TGTGCCAGCAGCCAGGGGCCAGGGAGGCTTACCGAGCAGTACTTC
TRBJ2-7 . TRBD1 TRBV5-1 CASSLEQGIPGAYEQYF TGCGCCAGCAGCTTGGAACAGGGGATCCCTGGTGCCTACGAGCAGTACTTC
TRBJ2-4 . . TRBV12-3/TRBV12-4 CASGGAAKNIQYF TGTGCCTCGGGGGGCGCGGCCAAAAACATTCAGTACTTC
TRBJ1-1 . . TRBV21-1 CASTYLGTEAFF TGTGCCAGCACCTACTTGGGCACTGAAGCTTTCTTT
TRBJ1-1 . . TRBV6-6 CASSVTGTGNTEAFF TGTGCCAGCAGCGTCACCGGGACGGGCAACACTGAAGCTTTCTTT
TRBJ1-4 few . TRBV7-9 CASSRTFATNEKLFF TGTGCCAGCAGCCGGACATTTGCAACTAATGAAAAACTGTTTTTT
TRBJ2-4 once TRBD1 TRBV5-6 CASSLGGTGGRNIQYF TGTGCCAGCAGCCTGGGAGGGACAGGGGGCAGGAACATTCAGTACTTC
TRBJ1-5 . TRBD1 TRBV2 CASSAGQVGGPQHF TGTGCCAGCAGCGCTGGACAGGTTGGGGGGCCCCAGCATTTT
TRBJ1-5 . TRBD1 TRBV5-1 CASSWGQGEQPQHF TGCGCCAGCAGCTGGGGACAGGGAGAACAGCCCCAGCATTTT
TRBJ1-6 few TRBD1 TRBV6-2/TRBV6-3 CASSYSFGTGESPLHF TGTGCCAGCAGTTACTCGTTTGGGACAGGGGAGTCACCCCTCCACTTT
TRBJ1-4 . . TRBV6-6 CASSYMGTNEKLFF TGTGCCAGCAGTTATATGGGAACTAATGAAAAACTGTTTTTT
TRBJ2-7 . . TRBV14 CASSQGATYEQYF TGTGCCAGCAGCCAGGGGGCCACCTACGAGCAGTACTTC
TRBJ2-1 . TRBD2 TRBV11-3 CASSTLAGVEQFF TGTGCCAGCAGCACACTAGCGGGAGTTGAGCAGTTCTTC
TRBJ2-7 . . TRBV27 CASSLRRGSYEQYF TGTGCCAGCAGTTTACGACGCGGCTCCTACGAGCAGTACTTC
TRBJ2-2 . TRBD1 TRBV14 CASSPQGYTGELFF TGTGCCAGCAGCCCACAGGGGTACACCGGGGAGCTGTTTTTT
TRBJ2-7 . . TRBV27 CASSPPGAGWHYEQYF TGTGCCAGCAGTCCTCCAGGCGCAGGGTGGCATTACGAGCAGTACTTC
TRBJ2-7 . TRBD2 TRBV27 CASSLGRAAYEQYF TGTGCCAGCAGTTTAGGGAGGGCCGCCTACGAGCAGTACTTC
TRBJ2-2 . . TRBV6-6 CASSYSIQGETGELFF TGTGCCAGCAGTTACTCTATCCAGGGTGAGACCGGGGAGCTGTTTTTT
TRBJ2-1 . . TRBV28 CAGAAGAYNEQFF TGTGCAGGGGCGGCGGGCGCCTACAATGAGCAGTTCTTC
TRBJ2-6 . . TRBV6-4 CASSDSSSSGANVLTF TGTGCCAGCAGTGACTCGAGTTCATCCGGGGCCAACGTCCTGACTTTC
TRBJ2-5 . . TRBV11-2 CASSFTSDRGETQYF TGTGCCAGCAGCTTTACCTCGGACCGAGGGGAGACCCAGTACTTC
TRBJ2-7 . TRBD1 TRBV10-3 CAIAPGQSYEQYF TGTGCCATCGCCCCGGGACAGTCCTACGAGCAGTACTTC
TRBJ1-3 once TRBD1 TRBV6-1 CASSEIRDRASGNTIYF TGTGCCAGCAGTGAGATCCGGGACAGGGCCTCTGGAAACACCATATATTTT
TRBJ1-1 . . TRBV30 CAWSGGHTEAFF TGTGCCTGGAGTGGGGGGCACACTGAAGCTTTCTTT
TRBJ2-5 . . TRBV11-1 CASSANQKTQETQYF TGTGCCAGCAGCGCCAATCAAAAGACTCAAGAGACCCAGTACTTC
TRBJ1-6 . TRBD1 TRBV29-1 CSANKQGDNSPLHF TGCAGCGCTAATAAACAGGGGGATAATTCACCCCTCCACTTT